This TCR beta chain derives from a study of regulatory dendritic cells for organ transplantation. General study results and limits: The authors noted considerable between-person heterogeneity in alloreactive memory CD8+ cells.

Memory T cells were CD45RO+, naive were CD45RA+, sorted by FACS. Sequencing used immunoSEQ multiplex PCR; TCRdb keeps in-frame clones, though not all of them. This table has roughly 30,000 clones, 82% appearing once. Of note for this clone: Its matching antigen is unknown.

CDR1 and CDR2 from the germline V gene are SGHAT and FQNNGV. V trimming: 5 bases; J trimming: 5 bases; junction bases outside the gene matches: 12. This CDR3 region has 16 residues. Sequenced material: naive CD8+ T cells from blood. As to subset: CD45RA+ naive T cells. J is TRBJ2-7 and V is TRBV11-2, with 10 positions matching TRBD1. The clonotype was recovered from a human donor in good health. CDR3: CASSIFGQGGTNEQYF. The CDR3 DNA follows: TGTGCCAGCAGCATATTTGGACAGGGGGGGACCAACGAGCAGTACTTC. The whole variable domain, filled in from reference TRBV11-2 and TRBJ2-7, reads EAGVAQSPRYKIIEKRQSVAFWCNPISGHATLYWYQQILGQGPKLLIQFQNNGVVDDSQLPKDRFSAERLKGVDSTLKIQPAKLEDSAVYLCASSIFGQGGTNEQYFGPGTRLTVT.